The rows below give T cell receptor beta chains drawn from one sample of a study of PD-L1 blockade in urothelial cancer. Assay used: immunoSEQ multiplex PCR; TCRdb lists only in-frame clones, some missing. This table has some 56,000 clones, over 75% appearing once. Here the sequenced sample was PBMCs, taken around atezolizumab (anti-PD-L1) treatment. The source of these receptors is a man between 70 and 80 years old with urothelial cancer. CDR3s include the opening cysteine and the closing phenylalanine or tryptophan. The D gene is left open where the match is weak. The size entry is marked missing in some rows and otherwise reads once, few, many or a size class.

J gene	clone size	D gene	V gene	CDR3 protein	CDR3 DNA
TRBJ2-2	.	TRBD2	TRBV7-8	CASSRLAGNTGELFF	TGTGCCAGCAGTCGACTAGCGGGAAACACCGGGGAGCTGTTTTTT
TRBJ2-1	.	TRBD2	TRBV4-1	CASSQGGLAVTNEQFF	TGCGCCAGCAGCCAAGGAGGGCTAGCGGTTACTAATGAGCAGTTCTTC
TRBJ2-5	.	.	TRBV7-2	CASSLVREETQYF	TGTGCCAGCAGCTTAGTCAGGGAAGAGACCCAGTACTTC
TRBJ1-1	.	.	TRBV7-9	CASSSLAGIINTEAFF	TGTGCCAGCAGCTCCTTGGCGGGGATAATAAACACTGAAGCTTTCTTT
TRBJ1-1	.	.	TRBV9	CASSLVTGGESEAFF	TGTGCCAGCAGCCTAGTGACTGGGGGCGAGTCTGAAGCTTTCTTT
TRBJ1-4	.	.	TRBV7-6	CASSLGYARNEKLFF	TGTGCCAGCAGCTTAGGGTACGCCAGAAATGAAAAACTGTTTTTT
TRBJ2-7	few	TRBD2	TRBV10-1	CASSDGLAGDYEQYF	TGCGCCAGCAGCGATGGACTAGCGGGAGATTACGAGCAGTACTTC
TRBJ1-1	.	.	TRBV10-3	CAISVPGAEAFF	TGTGCCATCAGTGTTCCAGGCGCTGAAGCTTTCTTT
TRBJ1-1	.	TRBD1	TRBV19	CASSGQGSTEAFF	TGTGCCAGTAGCGGACAGGGTTCGACTGAAGCTTTCTTT
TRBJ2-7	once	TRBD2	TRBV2	CASSATSGSYEQYF	TGTGCCAGCAGTGCTACTAGCGGAAGCTACGAGCAGTACTTC
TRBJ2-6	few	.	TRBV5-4	CASSPRTTSGANVLTF	TGTGCCAGCAGCCCCCGGACAACCTCTGGGGCCAACGTCCTGACTTTC
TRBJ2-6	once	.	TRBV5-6	CASSKTEMGGANVLTF	TGTGCCAGCAGCAAGACTGAGATGGGTGGGGCCAACGTCCTGACTTTC
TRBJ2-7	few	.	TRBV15	CATRKEYGGGRSYEQYF	TGTGCCACCAGAAAGGAGTACGGGGGAGGCCGCTCCTACGAGCAGTACTTC
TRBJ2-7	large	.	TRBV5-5	CASSLSALGAASSYEQYF	TGTGCCAGCAGCTTGAGCGCTTTGGGGGCTGCCAGCTCCTACGAGCAGTACTTC
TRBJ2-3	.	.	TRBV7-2	CASSFELEHRYAYF	TGTGCCAGCAGCTTCGAGCTTGAGCACAGATACGCGTATTTT
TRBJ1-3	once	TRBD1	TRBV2	CASSEGQLNSGNTIYF	TGTGCCAGCAGTGAGGGACAGCTTAACTCTGGAAACACCATATATTTT
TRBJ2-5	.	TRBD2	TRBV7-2	CASSLGTSGRGTQYF	TGTGCCAGCAGCTTAGGGACTAGCGGGAGGGGGACCCAGTACTTC
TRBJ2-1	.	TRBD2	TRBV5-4	CASSPMRGVSYNEQFF	TGTGCCAGCAGCCCCATGCGGGGGGTTTCCTACAATGAGCAGTTCTTC
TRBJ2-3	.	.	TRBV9	CASSPDFAISDTQYF	TGTGCCAGCAGCCCCGATTTCGCGATCTCAGATACGCAGTATTTT
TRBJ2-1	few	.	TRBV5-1	CASSRGGAGPSYNEQFF	TGCGCCAGCAGCCGTGGGGGGGCGGGACCCTCCTACAATGAGCAGTTCTTC
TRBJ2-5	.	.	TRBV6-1	CASNPTQGSSETQYF	TGTGCCAGCAACCCTACACAGGGAAGTTCAGAGACCCAGTACTTC
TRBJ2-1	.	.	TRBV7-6	CASSWGGIDYNEQFF	TGTGCCAGCAGCTGGGGAGGAATCGACTACAATGAGCAGTTCTTC
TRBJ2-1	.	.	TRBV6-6	CASSSTGEEGFF	TGTGCCAGCAGTTCCACAGGGGAGGAGGGGTTCTTC
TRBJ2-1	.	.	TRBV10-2	CASSEDYDSYNEQFF	TGCGCCAGCAGTGAGGACTACGACTCCTACAATGAGCAGTTCTTC
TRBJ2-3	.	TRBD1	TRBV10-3	CATLPGQGWRYAYF	TGTGCCACCCTTCCGGGACAGGGTTGGAGATACGCGTATTTT
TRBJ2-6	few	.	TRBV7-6	CASSLDRPGANVLTF	TGTGCCAGCAGCCTCGACAGGCCTGGGGCCAACGTCCTGACTTTC
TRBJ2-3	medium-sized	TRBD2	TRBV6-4	CASSASGSTDTQYF	TGTGCCAGCAGTGCTAGCGGGAGCACAGATACGCAGTATTTT
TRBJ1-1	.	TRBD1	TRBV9	CASSVFMTGESTEAFF	TGTGCCAGCAGCGTATTCATGACAGGGGAAAGCACTGAAGCTTTCTTT
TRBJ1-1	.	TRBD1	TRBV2	CASIYTRDRGGEAFF	TGTGCCAGCATCTACACTCGGGACAGGGGGGGTGAAGCTTTCTTT
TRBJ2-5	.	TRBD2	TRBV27	CASSPLAGGPETQYF	TGTGCCAGCAGTCCTCTAGCGGGAGGGCCAGAGACCCAGTACTTC
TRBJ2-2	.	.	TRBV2	CASRAGLRRLAGELFF	TGTGCCAGCAGGGCCGGACTCCGGCGCCTGGCCGGGGAGCTGTTTTTT
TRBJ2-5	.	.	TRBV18	CASSQREQETQYF	TGTGCCAGCTCTCAGCGCGAACAAGAGACCCAGTACTTC
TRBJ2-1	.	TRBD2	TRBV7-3	CASSWVASGTRADEQFF	TGTGCCAGCAGCTGGGTGGCTAGCGGGACACGGGCGGATGAGCAGTTCTTC
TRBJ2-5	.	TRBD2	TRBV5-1	CASSLTTSRPETQYF	TGCGCCAGCAGCTTGACGACTAGCCGACCAGAGACCCAGTACTTC
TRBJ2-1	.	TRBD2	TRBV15	CATSRDQTGTRFF	TGTGCCACCAGCAGAGATCAAACCGGGACTAGGTTCTTC
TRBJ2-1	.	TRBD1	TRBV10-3	CAISAGTGNPYNEQFF	TGTGCCATCAGCGCGGGGACAGGGAACCCCTACAATGAGCAGTTCTTC
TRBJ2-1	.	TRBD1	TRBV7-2	CASSQYRGNEQFF	TGTGCCAGCAGCCAGTACAGGGGCAATGAGCAGTTCTTC
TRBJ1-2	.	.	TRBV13	CASSSGPTGGYTF	TGTGCCAGCAGCTCAGGTCCCACTGGTGGCTACACCTTC
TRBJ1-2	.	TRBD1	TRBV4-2	CASSQELVGGQGDGYTF	TGTGCCAGCAGCCAAGAGTTAGTAGGGGGACAGGGTGATGGCTACACCTTC
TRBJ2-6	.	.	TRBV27	CASRRTAGSGANVLTF	TGTGCCAGCAGGCGGACAGCCGGCTCTGGGGCCAACGTCCTGACTTTC
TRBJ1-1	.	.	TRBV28	CASSKAFGGRTEAFF	TGTGCCAGCAGTAAAGCATTTGGGGGGAGGACTGAAGCTTTCTTT
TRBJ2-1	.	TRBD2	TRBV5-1	CASSGGDPTSGDRFF	TGCGCCAGCAGCGGGGGAGACCCGACTAGCGGGGATCGGTTCTTC
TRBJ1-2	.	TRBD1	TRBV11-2	CASRPGQGRYGYTF	TGTGCCAGCAGACCCGGACAGGGACGCTATGGCTACACCTTC
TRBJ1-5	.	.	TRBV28	CASSLGHLNQPQHF	TGTGCCAGCAGTTTAGGACACCTCAATCAGCCCCAGCATTTT
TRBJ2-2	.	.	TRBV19	CASSMGGLTGELFF	TGTGCCAGTAGTATGGGGGGGCTTACCGGGGAGCTGTTTTTT
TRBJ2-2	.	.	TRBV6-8	CAGKPAGPRPVGSGELFF	TGTGCCGGAAAACCGGCAGGGCCCAGACCCGTAGGCTCCGGGGAGCTGTTTTTT
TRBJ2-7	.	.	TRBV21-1	CASRLAEQYF	TGTGCCAGCCGACTAGCCGAGCAGTACTTC